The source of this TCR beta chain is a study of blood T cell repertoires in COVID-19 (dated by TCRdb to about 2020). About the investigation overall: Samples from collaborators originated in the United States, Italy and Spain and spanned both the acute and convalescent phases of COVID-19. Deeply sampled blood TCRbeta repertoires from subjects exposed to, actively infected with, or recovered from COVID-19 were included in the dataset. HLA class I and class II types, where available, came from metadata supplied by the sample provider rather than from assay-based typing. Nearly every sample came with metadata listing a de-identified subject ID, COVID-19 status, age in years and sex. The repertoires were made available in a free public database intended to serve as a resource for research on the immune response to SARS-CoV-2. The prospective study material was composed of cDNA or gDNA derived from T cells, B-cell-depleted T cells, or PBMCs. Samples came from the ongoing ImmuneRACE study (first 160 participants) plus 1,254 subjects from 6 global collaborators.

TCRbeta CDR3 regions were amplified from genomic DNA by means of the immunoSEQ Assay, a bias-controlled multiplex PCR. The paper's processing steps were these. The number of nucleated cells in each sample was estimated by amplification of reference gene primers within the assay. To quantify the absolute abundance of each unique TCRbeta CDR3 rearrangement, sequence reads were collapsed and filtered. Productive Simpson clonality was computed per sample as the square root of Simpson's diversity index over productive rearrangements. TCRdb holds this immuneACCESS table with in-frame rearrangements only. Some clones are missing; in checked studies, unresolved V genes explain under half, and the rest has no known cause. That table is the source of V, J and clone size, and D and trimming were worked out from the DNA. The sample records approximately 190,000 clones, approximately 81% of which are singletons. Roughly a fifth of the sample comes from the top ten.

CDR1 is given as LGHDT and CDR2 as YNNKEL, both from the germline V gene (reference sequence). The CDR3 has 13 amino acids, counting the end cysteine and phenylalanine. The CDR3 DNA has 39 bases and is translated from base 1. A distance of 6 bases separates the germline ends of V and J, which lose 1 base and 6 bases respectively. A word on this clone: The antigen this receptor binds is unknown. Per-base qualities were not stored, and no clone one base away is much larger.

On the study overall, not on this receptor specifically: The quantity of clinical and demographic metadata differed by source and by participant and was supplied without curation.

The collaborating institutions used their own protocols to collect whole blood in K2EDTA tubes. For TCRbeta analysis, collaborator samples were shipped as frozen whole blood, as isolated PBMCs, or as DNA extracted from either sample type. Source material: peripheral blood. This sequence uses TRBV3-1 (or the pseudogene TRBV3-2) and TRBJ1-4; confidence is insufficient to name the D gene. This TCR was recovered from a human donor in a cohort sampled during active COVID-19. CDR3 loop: CASSQVRDEKLFF. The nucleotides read TGTGCCAGCAGCCAAGTCCGGGATGAAAAACTGTTTTTT.